This T cell receptor (beta chain) is from a study of identifying expanded T cells in peripheral blood. General observations from the study: Differentially abundant clones: roughly 1.3 between replicates, approximately 15 at roughly 13 days, more than 18 at four. Approximately two-week clone count variance significantly increased as total template count grew.

Unmatched junction bases numbered 3, after V lost 0 bases and J lost 3 bases. The CDR3 loop spans 15 amino acids. CDR1 and CDR2 (germline): SGHRS, YFSETQ. Collection occurred without any documented infections or immune events in donors. Libraries were prepared by immunoSEQ multiplex PCR; TCRdb keeps only in-frame clonotypes and omits some of them. The sample includes fewer than 65,000 clones, about 90% of them seen just once. A remark on this clone: The target antigen is unknown.

This clonotype was obtained from a person aged 18 to 70 in good health. Sequences were obtained from blood. The chain combines TRBV5-1 with TRBJ2-7; 10 nucleotides align to TRBD2. The CDR3 nucleotides read TGCGCCAGCAGCTTGGGTCGGACTAGCGGCTACGAGCAGTACTTC. This encodes CASSLGRTSGYEQYF.